Detailed here is one TCR beta chain. Its antigen is currently unknown. This specimen comes from a study of shared clonotypes between healthy human individuals. Study information: Per-donor plates numbered three CD4 naive, three CD4 memory, two CD8 naive and one CD8 memory.

There are 15 residues in the CDR3. Trimming cost V 1 base and J 1 base, with 8 bases left between them. CDR1 and CDR2 (germline): SGHVS, FNYEAQ. This table comes from immunoSEQ multiplex PCR, and its TCRdb copy is limited to in-frame clones, with some not included. The sample holds hundreds of thousands of clones; 73% are singletons and the top ten take 1.5% to 2%. Study results and caveats: It was the non-shared clonotypes that had lower generation probabilities than clonotypes shared by all four donors. An effect of sequencing depth on clonotype sharing among donors was expected. The study generally estimated greater richness for naive than memory subsets.

Material for sequencing was memory CD4+ T cells sorted from blood. The subset was: CD45RA-negative fraction. The clonotype was recovered from a woman aged 30 to 39 in good health. The chain joins TRBV7-6 to TRBJ1-5; possible D gene TRBD1, 5 bases. This chain's CDR3 is CASSLGGGSNQPQHF. CDR3 nucleotides: TGTGCCAGCAGCTTAGGGGGGGGAAGCAATCAGCCCCAGCATTTT.